This T cell receptor beta chain was sequenced in a study of blood T cells in healthy people across ages. This clonotype has only a few counts. What it binds is not known. Ranging in age from roughly 6 to 95, the donors were healthy Caucasian individuals from Russia. Study-wide points: Unsorted PBMC material precluded a definitive naive versus antigen-experienced comparison. Versus aged donors, long-lived donors had higher diversity and more naive CD4+ cells.

This CDR3 comprises 15 residues. V shed 0 bases and J shed 0 bases, with 10 bases lying between them. CDR1 and CDR2 (germline): SGHRS, YFSETQ. It was with a sample-barcoded 5' primer and a J-beta primer mix that a second PCR of roughly 6 to 11 cycles was run. Each CDR3 protein gets one entry after TCRdb re-called the 5' RACE reads with MiXCR. The sample lists 1.5 million to 2 million distinct CDR3 sequences; approximately 30% were seen once. The receptor was isolated from a woman younger than 45 in good health. The V and J genes are TRBV5-1 and TRBJ2-7; a weak D match, TRBD1 (5 bases). Specimen: blood. The CDR3: CASSLAEGVSYEQYF. For the CDR3, the DNA is TGCGCCAGCAGCTTGGCTGAAGGGGTCTCCTACGAGCAGTACTTC.